The 24 T cell receptor beta chains presented below share a single source sample, sequenced in a study of Ad26.COV2.S vaccination and SARS-CoV-2 variants. Treatment meaning: around 19 received Ad26.COV2.S at low or high dose, single or two shots; five or six received placebo; per-sample allocation not given. Sampling was performed 63 days after the first vaccine or placebo injection. TCRdb's table, derived via immunoSEQ multiplex PCR, lists solely in-frame clones and lacks some. The table shows approximately 400,000 clones, with approximately 81% occurring only once. The sample was peripheral blood, taken in a trial of Ad26.COV2.S vaccine versus placebo. The origin of the receptors is a person between 18 and 65 years old who received the Ad26.COV2.S COVID-19 vaccine or a placebo.

As regards this clone: The same CDR3 is also encoded by other DNA sequences in this sample. The V call is TRBV7-2, the J call TRBJ2-5, with 7 positions matching TRBD1. Germline CDR1 SGHTA, CDR2 FQGNSA. V gave up 5 bases and J gave up 1 base; unmatched junction bases: 4. This CDR3 contains 14 residues. The CDR3 DNA reads TGTGCCAGCAGCCTAGACAGGGTCCAAGAGACCCAGTACTTC. Its translation is CASSLDRVQETQYF.

The chain links TRBV7-9 to TRBJ1-1, with D possibly TRBD1 on 6 matching bases. CDR1 SEHNR and CDR2 FQNEAQ come from the germline V gene (reference sequence). This CDR3 spans 14 amino acids. V gave up 5 bases and J gave up 1 base, with 11 bases separating them. The CDR3 region has the DNA TGTGCCAGCAGCGCCAGGGGTGGGAACACTGAAGCTTTCTTT. Amino acids: CASSARGGNTEAFF.

This clone was detected only once. The gene calls are TRBV13 and TRBJ1-6; 7 bases map to TRBD1. Germline CDR1 is PRHDT and CDR2 is FYEKMQ (reference sequence). The V gene end was trimmed by 5 bases and the J gene end by 10 bases; junction bases not matched to a gene: 11. This CDR3 is 15 amino acids long. The CDR3, as DNA: TGTGCCAGCAGCCCTAGACAGGGAACGGGCTCACCCCTCCACTTT. Amino acids: CASSPRQGTGSPLHF.

This chain links TRBV6-4 with TRBJ2-3; D is unclear. CDR1 MRHNA and CDR2 SNTAGT come from the germline V gene. V lost 6 bases, J lost 1 base, and 8 bases lay in between. The length of the CDR3 is 13 residues. CDR3 sequence reads: CASRVPGTDTQYF. The CDR3 nucleotides are TGTGCCAGCAGAGTACCGGGCACAGATACGCAGTATTTT.

The chain couples TRBV9 to TRBJ2-7; 7 bases map to TRBD1. The CDR3 runs to 15 residues. V was clipped by 3 bases and J by 4 bases; unmatched bases: 10. CDR1 is SGDLS and CDR2 is YYNGEE in the germline V gene. CDR3 protein: CASSATGTERYEQYF. In nucleotides, the CDR3 is TGTGCCAGCAGCGCGACCGGGACAGAGAGGTACGAGCAGTACTTC.

The genes are TRBV4-1 and TRBJ2-1, with 11 bases aligning to TRBD2. V lost 3 bases to trimming and J lost 6 bases; unmatched junction nucleotides: 4. Germline V gives CDR1 MGHRA, CDR2 YSYEKL. The CDR3 contains 15 residues. CDR3 loop: CASSQPSGRLNEQFF. The CDR3 bases are TGCGCCAGCAGCCAGCCTAGCGGGAGGCTCAATGAGCAGTTCTTC.

The V gene is TRBV7-2, the J gene TRBJ1-1; 7 bases map to TRBD1. The CDR3 has 14 residues. The germline CDR1 and CDR2 sequences are SGHTA and FQGNSA. J lost 5 bases, V lost 5 bases, and 8 bases had no gene match. The CDR3 DNA sequence: TGTGCCAGCAGCCCGATGACAGGGATTACTGAAGCTTTCTTT. As protein: CASSPMTGITEAFF.

The gene calls are TRBV4-1 and TRBJ2-7, with D perhaps TRBD1 (6 bases). V lost 3 bases and J lost 1, with 10 bases in between. The germline V gene encodes CDR1 MGHRA and CDR2 YSYEKL. The CDR3 covers 14 residues. CDR3 protein: CASSHQGTSYEQYF. CDR3 in DNA: TGCGCCAGCAGCCACCAGGGGACATCCTACGAGCAGTACTTC.

The chain is built from TRBV7-9 and TRBJ2-7; TRBD2 aligns across 7 bases. The V gene's germline CDR1 is SEHNR and CDR2 FQNEAQ (reference sequence). The CDR3 is 15 amino acids. With V trimmed by 5 bases and J by 0 bases, 7 bases remained unmatched. CDR3 residues: CASSTSGVSSYEQYF. In DNA, the CDR3 is TGTGCCAGCAGCACAAGCGGGGTTAGCTCCTACGAGCAGTACTTC.

V usage is TRBV3-1 (or the pseudogene TRBV3-2) and J usage is TRBJ1-1; unclear D gene. From germline, CDR1 is LGHDT and CDR2 YNNKEL (reference sequence). The CDR3 has 11 residues. V gave up 6 bases and J gave up 5 bases, with 7 bases separating them. DNA for the CDR3: TGTGCCAGCAGGCAGAAAACTGAAGCTTTCTTT. Protein product: CASRQKTEAFF.

The V gene is TRBV30, the J gene TRBJ1-1; D is undetermined. Germline V gene lookup returns CDR1 GTSNPN and CDR2 SVGIG (reference sequence). The CDR3 has 15 amino acids. Trimming cost V 2 bases and J 1 base, with 14 bases left between them. CDR3 loop: CAWSSHGGPNTEAFF. CDR3 coding DNA: TGTGCCTGGAGTTCCCACGGAGGACCGAACACTGAAGCTTTCTTT. Supplemented by reference TRBV30 and TRBJ1-1, the full variable domain reads SQTIHQWPATLVQPVGSPLSLECTVEGTSNPNLYWYRQAAGRGLQLLFYSVGIGQISSEVPQNLSASRPQDRQFILSSKKLLLSDSGFYLCAWSSHGGPNTEAFFGQGTRLTVV.

The chain uses TRBV5-1 and TRBJ1-2, with a possible D match to TRBD1 (5 bases). V was cut by 0 bases and J by 4 bases, with 19 bases left in between. Looked up from germline, CDR1 is SGHRS and CDR2 is YFSETQ. The CDR3 runs 17 residues. CDR3 nucleotide sequence: TGCGCCAGCAGCTTGGAAGTAATCCAGGGAGCCCCCTATGGCTACACCTTC. Protein product: CASSLEVIQGAPYGYTF.

This clone has more than one count but fewer than ten. The chain couples TRBV4-3 to TRBJ2-7; D is perhaps TRBD1 (6 bases). V lost 0 bases, J lost 7 bases, and 13 bases lay in between. CDR1 is LGHNA and CDR2 is YSLEER in the germline V gene. The CDR3 is 14 amino acids. The CDR3 reads CASSQEQGSGEQYF. CDR3 nucleotide sequence: TGCGCCAGCAGCCAAGAGCAGGGGTCAGGGGAGCAGTACTTC.

This clone was seen a few times. The rearrangement uses TRBV28 and TRBJ2-3; no reliable D call. The CDR3 is made up of 16 amino acids. Per the germline V gene, CDR1 is MDHEN and CDR2 is SYDVKM. The ends were cut back, 3 bases at V and 2 bases at J, with 15 bases in the middle. The CDR3 nucleotides are TGTGCCAGCAGTTTTTCGCGGCACCCCGACACAGATACGCAGTATTTT. This translates into CASSFSRHPDTDTQYF.

The V and J genes are TRBV2 and TRBJ2-2; D is ambiguous. The CDR3 extends over 15 amino acids. V lost 6 bases and J 3 bases, leaving 14 bases between the germline ends. The V gene's germline CDR1 is SNHLY and CDR2 FYNNEI. CDR3 in amino acids: CASRGLEWDTGELFF. The CDR3 DNA reads as TGTGCCAGCAGGGGCCTGGAATGGGACACCGGGGAGCTGTTTTTT. Complete variable domain (other parts from reference TRBV2 and TRBJ2-2): EPEVTQTPSHQVTQMGQEVILRCVPISNHLYFYWYRQILGQKVEFLVSFYNNEISEKSEIFDDQFSVERPDGSNFTLKIRSTKLEDSAMYFCASRGLEWDTGELFFGEGSRLTVL.

This chain links TRBV18 with TRBJ2-3, with no clear D. This CDR3 contains 15 residues. The germline V gene encodes CDR1 KGHSH and CDR2 LQKENI. The V and J ends lost 2 bases and 2 bases respectively, with 11 bases between them. CDR3 nucleotides: TGTGCCAGCTCACCAATGGCAGGAAACACAGATACGCAGTATTTT. It yields the protein CASSPMAGNTDTQYF. Filled out from reference TRBV18 and TRBJ2-3, the complete variable domain reads NAGVMQNPRHLVRRRGQEARLRCSPMKGHSHVYWYRQLPEEGLKFMVYLQKENIIDESGMPKERFSAEFPKEGPSILRIQQVVRGDSAAYFCASSPMAGNTDTQYFGPGTRLTVL.

The chain uses TRBV5-7 and TRBJ2-7; 11 bases match TRBD1. TRBV5-7 is an open reading frame, and its role is uncertain. The junction had 7 bases not matched to a gene; V was cut back by 4 bases and J by 7 bases. There are 14 residues in the CDR3. This chain's CDR3 is CASSADRGHREQYF. The CDR3, as DNA: TGTGCCAGCAGCGCGGACAGGGGGCATCGGGAGCAGTACTTC.

The V and J genes are TRBV5-1 and TRBJ2-2; D is ambiguous. CDR1 is SGHRS and CDR2 is YFSETQ in the germline V gene. V was cut by 4 bases and J by 5 bases, with 21 bases left in between. The CDR3 is 17 residues long. The CDR3 DNA sequence: TGCGCCAGCAGCGCGGACGGCTTAGAGGTGGTTACCGGGGAGCTGTTTTTT. Its translation: CASSADGLEVVTGELFF.

V gene TRBV5-1 combines with J gene TRBJ2-1; D possibly corresponds to TRBD2 (6 bases). Germline-derived CDR1 and CDR2 are SGHRS and YFSETQ. The V end was cut by 2 bases, the J end by 6 bases, with 12 bases between. The CDR3 runs 14 residues. This CDR3 reads CASSFRDFINEQFF. CDR3 coding DNA: TGCGCCAGCAGCTTCCGGGACTTCATCAATGAGCAGTTCTTC.

The chain is built from TRBV7-2 and TRBJ2-2; 13 bases fit TRBD2. From germline, CDR1 is SGHTA and CDR2 FQGNSA. Trimming took 5 bases from V and 5 from J; bases not matched to a gene: 2. The CDR3 loop spans 15 amino acids. This chain's CDR3 is CASSQTSGGTGELFF. For the CDR3, the DNA is TGTGCCAGCAGCCAGACTAGCGGGGGGACCGGGGAGCTGTTTTTT.

This chain's CDR3 is CASSTDRAGFANTGELFF. Here the CDR3 DNA reads TGTGCCAGTAGTACGGACAGGGCGGGGTTCGCGAACACCGGGGAGCTGTTTTTT. V is TRBV19 and J is TRBJ2-2, with 8 nucleotides matching TRBD1. Germline V gene sequence: CDR1 LNHDA, CDR2 SQIVND (reference sequence). V shed 4 bases, J shed 0 bases, and the junction held 10 bases outside the gene matches. The CDR3 has 18 amino acids.

The chain carries TRBV9 and TRBJ2-1; D uncertain. This CDR3 has 15 amino acids. V dropped 1 base and J dropped 2 bases, with 10 bases sitting between them. Germline V gene lookup returns CDR1 SGDLS and CDR2 YYNGEE. CDR3 protein: CASSVTETAYNEQFF. CDR3 DNA: TGTGCCAGCAGCGTAACTGAGACGGCCTACAATGAGCAGTTCTTC.

V gene TRBV27 combines with J gene TRBJ2-1, with D possibly matching TRBD1 (6 bases). The V gene's germline CDR1 is MNHEY and CDR2 SMNVEV (reference sequence). This CDR3 has 13 residues. V dropped 6 bases and J dropped 3 bases, with 9 bases sitting between them. CDR3 bases: TGTGCCAGCAGAAAGACAGGCTACAATGAGCAGTTCTTC. Protein: CASRKTGYNEQFF.

The CDR3 is CASSKECLPTYEQYF. Here the CDR3 DNA reads TGTGCCAGCAGCAAAGAGTGCTTACCTACTTACGAGCAGTACTTC. This sequence joins TRBV21-1 and TRBJ2-7; the D call of TRBD2 is as the table states it, not checked on the DNA. TRBV21-1 is classified as a pseudogene. The CDR3 spans 15 residues.